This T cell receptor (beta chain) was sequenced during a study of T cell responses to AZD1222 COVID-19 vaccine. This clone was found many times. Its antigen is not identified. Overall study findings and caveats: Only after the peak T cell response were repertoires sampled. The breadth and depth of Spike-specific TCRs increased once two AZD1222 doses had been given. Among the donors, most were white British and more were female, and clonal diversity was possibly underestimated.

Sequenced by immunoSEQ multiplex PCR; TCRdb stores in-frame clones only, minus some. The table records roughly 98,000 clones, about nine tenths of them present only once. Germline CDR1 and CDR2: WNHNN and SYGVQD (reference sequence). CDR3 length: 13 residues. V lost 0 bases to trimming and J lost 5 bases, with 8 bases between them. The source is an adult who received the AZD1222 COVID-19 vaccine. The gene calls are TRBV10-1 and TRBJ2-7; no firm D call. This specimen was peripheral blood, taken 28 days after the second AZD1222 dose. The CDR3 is CASSESNLDEQYF. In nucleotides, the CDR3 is TGCGCCAGCAGTGAGTCGAATTTAGACGAGCAGTACTTC.